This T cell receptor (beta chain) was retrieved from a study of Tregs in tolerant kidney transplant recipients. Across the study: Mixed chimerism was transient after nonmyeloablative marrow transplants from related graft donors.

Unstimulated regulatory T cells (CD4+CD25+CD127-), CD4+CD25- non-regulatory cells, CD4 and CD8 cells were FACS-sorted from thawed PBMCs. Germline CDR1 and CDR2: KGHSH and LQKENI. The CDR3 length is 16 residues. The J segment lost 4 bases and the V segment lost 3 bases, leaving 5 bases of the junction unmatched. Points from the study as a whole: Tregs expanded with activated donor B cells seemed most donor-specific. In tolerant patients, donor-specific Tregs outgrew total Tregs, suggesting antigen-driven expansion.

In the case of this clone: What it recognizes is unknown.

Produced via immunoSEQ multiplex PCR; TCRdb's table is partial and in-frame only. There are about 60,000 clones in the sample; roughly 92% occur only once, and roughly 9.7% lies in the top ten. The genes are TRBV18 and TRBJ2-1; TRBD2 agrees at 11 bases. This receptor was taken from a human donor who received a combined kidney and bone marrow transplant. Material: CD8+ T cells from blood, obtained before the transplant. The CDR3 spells CASSPETSGVYNEQFF. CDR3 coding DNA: TGTGCCAGCTCACCCGAGACTAGCGGGGTATACAATGAGCAGTTCTTC.